Listed below are T cell receptor beta chains from one sample, sequenced in a study of blood T cell repertoires in COVID-19. Clones were sequenced by immunoSEQ multiplex PCR, and TCRdb holds only the in-frame ones, with some missing. The sample includes about 200,000 clones, roughly 90% of them seen just once. The material sequenced was peripheral blood. The receptors were sampled from a man aged 18 to 35 with active or convalescent COVID-19. Each CDR3 is given with its conserved first and last residue. Fields, in order: CDR3 protein, CDR3 DNA, D gene, V gene, J gene, clone size. The D gene is left open where the match is weak. Clone sizes are given selectively: once, few, many, or a class where the clone is expanded.

cdr3_aa: CASSPLADTQYF; cdr3_nt: TGTGCCAGCAGCCCGCTAGCAGATACGCAGTATTTT; d_call: .; v_call: TRBV7-2; j_call: TRBJ2-3; clone_size: once
cdr3_aa: CASSRGQVNSPLHF; cdr3_nt: TGTGCCAGTAGTAGGGGACAGGTCAATTCACCCCTCCACTTT; d_call: TRBD1; v_call: TRBV19; j_call: TRBJ1-6; clone_size: .
cdr3_aa: CASSDGTSGSLGNEQFF; cdr3_nt: TGTGCCAGCAGCGACGGGACTAGCGGGAGTTTGGGTAATGAGCAGTTCTTC; d_call: TRBD2; v_call: TRBV9; j_call: TRBJ2-1; clone_size: .
cdr3_aa: CATSGGSGSDIQYF; cdr3_nt: TGTGCCACCAGTGGGGGTAGCGGGAGTGACATTCAGTACTTC; d_call: TRBD2; v_call: TRBV24-1; j_call: TRBJ2-4; clone_size: .
cdr3_aa: CASSPWGQANTGELFF; cdr3_nt: TGCGCCAGCAGCCCCTGGGGCCAGGCGAACACCGGGGAGCTGTTTTTT; d_call: .; v_call: TRBV4-1; j_call: TRBJ2-2; clone_size: .
cdr3_aa: CASSSPSGGAYEQFF; cdr3_nt: TGTGCCAGCAGCTCACCTAGCGGGGGGGCTTATGAGCAGTTCTTC; d_call: TRBD2; v_call: TRBV7-9; j_call: TRBJ2-1; clone_size: .
cdr3_aa: CASSLLQGENSPLHF; cdr3_nt: TGCGCCAGCAGCTTGTTACAGGGTGAAAATTCACCCCTCCACTTT; d_call: .; v_call: TRBV5-1; j_call: TRBJ1-6; clone_size: many
cdr3_aa: CASGLRTGGSPLHF; cdr3_nt: TGTGCCAGTGGCCTACGGACAGGTGGTTCACCCCTCCACTTT; d_call: TRBD1; v_call: TRBV19; j_call: TRBJ1-6; clone_size: .
cdr3_aa: CASSMQGAAGANVLTF; cdr3_nt: TGTGCCAGTAGTATGCAGGGGGCGGCGGGGGCCAACGTCCTGACTTTC; d_call: TRBD1; v_call: TRBV19; j_call: TRBJ2-6; clone_size: .
cdr3_aa: CASSLAGQGGGNTIYF; cdr3_nt: TGTGCCAGCAGCTTAGCCGGACAGGGGGGCGGAAACACCATATATTTT; d_call: TRBD1; v_call: TRBV7-9; j_call: TRBJ1-3; clone_size: .
cdr3_aa: CASSENPGNYGYTF; cdr3_nt: TGTGCCAGCAGTGAAAATCCAGGGAACTATGGCTACACCTTC; d_call: .; v_call: TRBV6-1; j_call: TRBJ1-2; clone_size: .
cdr3_aa: CASSGTGSESYYGYTF; cdr3_nt: TGTGCCAGCAGCGGGACAGGGTCGGAGTCTTACTATGGCTACACCTTC; d_call: TRBD1; v_call: TRBV7-9; j_call: TRBJ1-2; clone_size: .
cdr3_aa: CASSVTGNTEAFF; cdr3_nt: TGTGCCAGCAGCGTAACAGGGAACACTGAAGCTTTCTTT; d_call: .; v_call: TRBV9; j_call: TRBJ1-1; clone_size: few
cdr3_aa: CASSYSFPTGGYFGTF; cdr3_nt: TGTGCCAGCAGTTACTCATTTCCGACAGGGGGCTACTTTGGCACCTTC; d_call: TRBD1; v_call: TRBV6-5; j_call: TRBJ1-2; clone_size: .
cdr3_aa: CSVGYSGNTIYF; cdr3_nt: TGCAGCGTTGGTTACTCTGGAAACACCATATATTTT; d_call: .; v_call: TRBV29-1; j_call: TRBJ1-3; clone_size: .
cdr3_aa: CSVEARWTGGGETQYF; cdr3_nt: TGCAGCGTTGAAGCTCGTTGGACAGGGGGAGGGGAGACCCAGTACTTC; d_call: TRBD1; v_call: TRBV29-1; j_call: TRBJ2-5; clone_size: once
cdr3_aa: CASSTAGGYTF; cdr3_nt: TGTGCCAGCAGTACAGCGGGGGGCTACACCTTC; d_call: .; v_call: TRBV12-3/TRBV12-4; j_call: TRBJ1-2; clone_size: .
cdr3_aa: CASSPPGPPGQDYEQYF; cdr3_nt: TGTGCCAGCAGCCCCCCCGGTCCCCCCGGACAGGACTACGAGCAGTACTTC; d_call: TRBD1; v_call: TRBV11-2; j_call: TRBJ2-7; clone_size: .
cdr3_aa: CASSFLAREGQPQHF; cdr3_nt: TGTGCCAGCAGTTTCCTCGCCAGGGAAGGTCAGCCCCAGCATTTT; d_call: .; v_call: TRBV28; j_call: TRBJ1-5; clone_size: few
cdr3_aa: CASSELAGVETQYF; cdr3_nt: TGTGCCAGCAGTGAACTAGCGGGAGTAGAGACCCAGTACTTC; d_call: TRBD2; v_call: TRBV25-1; j_call: TRBJ2-5; clone_size: .
cdr3_aa: CASSLSRIPGYGYTF; cdr3_nt: TGTGCCAGCAGCTTGTCCCGAATCCCGGGGTATGGCTACACCTTC; d_call: .; v_call: TRBV5-4; j_call: TRBJ1-2; clone_size: .
cdr3_aa: CASNRATNTGELFF; cdr3_nt: TGTGCCAGCAACAGGGCCACGAACACCGGGGAGCTGTTTTTT; d_call: .; v_call: TRBV2; j_call: TRBJ2-2; clone_size: once
cdr3_aa: CASSGRDRFWKLFF; cdr3_nt: TGTGCCAGCAGTGGACGAGACAGGTTCTGGAAACTGTTTTTT; d_call: .; v_call: TRBV25-1; j_call: TRBJ1-4; clone_size: .
cdr3_aa: CASSPQGATYGYTF; cdr3_nt: TGTGCCAGCAGCCCACAGGGGGCGACCTATGGCTACACCTTC; d_call: TRBD1; v_call: TRBV7-8; j_call: TRBJ1-2; clone_size: .
cdr3_aa: CASSGLSGFNTGELFF; cdr3_nt: TGTGCCAGCAGTGGTCTTTCGGGGTTTAACACCGGGGAGCTGTTTTTT; d_call: .; v_call: TRBV6-1; j_call: TRBJ2-2; clone_size: .
cdr3_aa: CASSQQPDRAYEQYF; cdr3_nt: TGCGCCAGCAGCCAACAACCGGACAGAGCCTACGAGCAGTACTTC; d_call: .; v_call: TRBV4-3; j_call: TRBJ2-7; clone_size: .
cdr3_aa: CASSPGTGGRGEKLFF; cdr3_nt: TGTGCCAGCTCACCCGGGACAGGGGGACGTGGTGAAAAACTGTTTTTT; d_call: TRBD1; v_call: TRBV18; j_call: TRBJ1-4; clone_size: few
cdr3_aa: CASSVLLVPEAFF; cdr3_nt: TGTGCCAGCAGCGTCCTATTAGTACCTGAAGCTTTCTTT; d_call: .; v_call: TRBV5-8; j_call: TRBJ1-1; clone_size: .
cdr3_aa: CASRTGQGGFILYQPQHF; cdr3_nt: TGTGCCAGCAGGACAGGACAGGGGGGTTTCATTTTATATCAGCCCCAGCATTTT; d_call: TRBD1; v_call: TRBV28; j_call: TRBJ1-5; clone_size: .
cdr3_aa: CASSQPWTGGARAFF; cdr3_nt: TGCGCCAGCAGCCAACCCTGGACTGGAGGGGCGAGGGCTTTCTTT; d_call: .; v_call: TRBV4-1; j_call: TRBJ1-1; clone_size: .
cdr3_aa: CASSQNRAEAFF; cdr3_nt: TGTGCCAGCAGCCAGAACAGGGCAGAAGCTTTCTTT; d_call: .; v_call: TRBV4-2; j_call: TRBJ1-1; clone_size: .
cdr3_aa: CASSSREEPETQYF; cdr3_nt: TGTGCCAGCAGCTCCCGGGAGGAGCCAGAGACCCAGTACTTC; d_call: TRBD2; v_call: TRBV7-3; j_call: TRBJ2-5; clone_size: .
cdr3_aa: CAIKRLAEPNTEAFF; cdr3_nt: TGTGCCATCAAGAGGTTAGCAGAACCGAACACTGAAGCTTTCTTT; d_call: .; v_call: TRBV10-3; j_call: TRBJ1-1; clone_size: .
cdr3_aa: CASSSEWGGGSHTGELFF; cdr3_nt: TGTGCCAGCAGTTCCGAATGGGGTGGCGGGAGTCACACCGGGGAGCTGTTTTTT; d_call: TRBD2; v_call: TRBV27; j_call: TRBJ2-2; clone_size: .
cdr3_aa: CASSIVTKRETQYF; cdr3_nt: TGTGCCAGTAGTATAGTCACAAAGAGGGAGACCCAGTACTTC; d_call: .; v_call: TRBV19; j_call: TRBJ2-5; clone_size: .
cdr3_aa: CASSFSKQSEQFF; cdr3_nt: TGTGCCAGCAGCTTTTCAAAACAAAGTGAGCAGTTCTTC; d_call: .; v_call: TRBV7-9; j_call: TRBJ2-1; clone_size: .
cdr3_aa: CSVRDRGPYEQYF; cdr3_nt: TGCAGCGTACGGGACAGGGGGCCCTACGAGCAGTACTTC; d_call: TRBD1; v_call: TRBV29-1; j_call: TRBJ2-7; clone_size: few
cdr3_aa: CASSPSRDYGYTF; cdr3_nt: TGTGCCAGCAGTCCCTCCCGGGACTATGGCTACACCTTC; d_call: .; v_call: TRBV25-1; j_call: TRBJ1-2; clone_size: once
cdr3_aa: CASSPTSGTSGSAVYEQYF; cdr3_nt: TGTGCCAGCAGCCCTACCTCCGGGACTAGCGGGAGCGCTGTCTACGAGCAGTACTTC; d_call: TRBD2; v_call: TRBV6-2/TRBV6-3; j_call: TRBJ2-7; clone_size: .
cdr3_aa: CASSKKGLAGVETKNIQYF; cdr3_nt: TGTGCCAGTAGTAAGAAAGGACTAGCGGGAGTTGAGACCAAAAACATTCAGTACTTC; d_call: TRBD2; v_call: TRBV19; j_call: TRBJ2-4; clone_size: .
cdr3_aa: CASWGGVTGELFF; cdr3_nt: TGTGCCAGCTGGGGAGGGGTTACCGGGGAGCTGTTTTTT; d_call: TRBD2; v_call: TRBV28; j_call: TRBJ2-2; clone_size: .
cdr3_aa: CASSFRPGILSYNEQFF; cdr3_nt: TGTGCCAGCAGCTTCCGGCCGGGGATTCTTTCCTACAATGAGCAGTTCTTC; d_call: .; v_call: TRBV7-2; j_call: TRBJ2-1; clone_size: .
cdr3_aa: CASSNRQGANTEAFF; cdr3_nt: TGTGCCAGCAGTAACCGACAGGGGGCGAATACTGAAGCTTTCTTT; d_call: TRBD1; v_call: TRBV6-5; j_call: TRBJ1-1; clone_size: .
cdr3_aa: CSADRGWDGYTF; cdr3_nt: TGCAGCGCGGACAGGGGATGGGATGGCTACACCTTC; d_call: TRBD1; v_call: TRBV29-1; j_call: TRBJ1-2; clone_size: once
cdr3_aa: CASSSPEGGTQYF; cdr3_nt: TGTGCCAGCAGTTCCCCCGAAGGAGGTACGCAGTATTTT; d_call: .; v_call: TRBV6-5; j_call: TRBJ2-3; clone_size: few
cdr3_aa: CASSLSPGNSPLHF; cdr3_nt: TGTGCCAGCAGTTTGTCACCGGGAAATTCACCCCTCCACTTT; d_call: .; v_call: TRBV27; j_call: TRBJ1-6; clone_size: .
cdr3_aa: CASTTGDIGYEQFF; cdr3_nt: TGTGCCAGTACCACAGGGGATATCGGCTATGAGCAGTTCTTC; d_call: TRBD1; v_call: TRBV19; j_call: TRBJ2-1; clone_size: once
cdr3_aa: CASRQSGGSRGYTF; cdr3_nt: TGTGCCAGCAGACAATCAGGGGGCTCGCGAGGCTACACCTTC; d_call: TRBD1; v_call: TRBV11-2; j_call: TRBJ1-2; clone_size: once
cdr3_aa: CASSGTSGGGDTQYF; cdr3_nt: TGTGCCAGCAGCGGGACTAGCGGGGGAGGCGATACGCAGTATTTT; d_call: TRBD2; v_call: TRBV9; j_call: TRBJ2-3; clone_size: .
cdr3_aa: CASSFDIWQPQHF; cdr3_nt: TGTGCCAGCAGTTTCGACATATGGCAGCCCCAGCATTTT; d_call: .; v_call: TRBV27; j_call: TRBJ1-5; clone_size: .
cdr3_aa: CASSTPGGQPQHF; cdr3_nt: TGTGCCAGCAGCACCCCGGGGGGACAGCCCCAGCATTTT; d_call: .; v_call: TRBV7-8; j_call: TRBJ1-5; clone_size: few
cdr3_aa: CASSSPGASGRSNEQFF; cdr3_nt: TGTGCCAGCAGCTCGCCGGGGGCTAGCGGGAGGTCCAATGAGCAGTTCTTC; d_call: TRBD2; v_call: TRBV5-4; j_call: TRBJ2-1; clone_size: .
cdr3_aa: CASSPRTGTTEAFF; cdr3_nt: TGTGCCAGCAGCCCAAGGACAGGGACCACTGAAGCTTTCTTT; d_call: TRBD1; v_call: TRBV9; j_call: TRBJ1-1; clone_size: .
cdr3_aa: CASRVTGQVENTEAFF; cdr3_nt: TGTGCCAGCAGAGTTACAGGGCAGGTGGAGAACACTGAAGCTTTCTTT; d_call: .; v_call: TRBV27; j_call: TRBJ1-1; clone_size: .
cdr3_aa: CASSEGLAETQYF; cdr3_nt: TGTGCCAGCAGCGAAGGACTAGCGGAGACCCAGTACTTC; d_call: TRBD2; v_call: TRBV11-3; j_call: TRBJ2-5; clone_size: .
cdr3_aa: CASSRSEVVDEQFF; cdr3_nt: TGTGCCAGCAGCCGATCCGAAGTAGTCGATGAGCAGTTCTTC; d_call: .; v_call: TRBV7-8; j_call: TRBJ2-1; clone_size: once
cdr3_aa: CASSRRWTDYGYTF; cdr3_nt: TGTGCCAGCAGTCGTCGGTGGACAGACTATGGCTACACCTTC; d_call: .; v_call: TRBV27; j_call: TRBJ1-2; clone_size: .